The 19 T cell receptor beta chains below were found in one sample sequenced in a study of CD8+ T cells in alopecia areata. RNA, once extracted, was reverse transcribed into cDNA for use as the sequencing template. TCRdb's copy holds only in-frame clones and misses some; the assay was immunoSEQ multiplex PCR. The sample yields 120,000 or so clones, 50% to 75% seen once. The treatment here: oral pan-JAK inhibitor, 5-10 mg twice daily. The specimen comprised CD8+ T cells sorted from blood, sampled at week 4, from a patient treated with tofacitinib. These receptors were obtained from a human donor with alopecia areata.

This chain connects TRBV27 to TRBJ2-3, with D perhaps TRBD1 (6 bases). Germline CDR1 is MNHEY and CDR2 is SMNVEV (reference sequence). CDR3 length: 17 amino acids. The V gene lost 4 bases and the J gene lost 1 base, with 18 bases spanning the gap. CDR3 in amino acids: CASSSPSLRGGTDTQYF. Written as DNA, the CDR3 is TGTGCCAGCAGTTCCCCTTCCCTCAGGGGTGGCACAGATACGCAGTATTTT.

This clone was counted only a few times. V gene TRBV7-9 combines with J gene TRBJ2-3; D could derive from TRBD1 or TRBD2 (7 bases each). Per the germline V gene, CDR1 is SEHNR and CDR2 is FQNEAQ (reference sequence). V was trimmed by 5 bases and J by 3 bases, leaving 18 bases between them. This CDR3 has 16 amino acids. CDR3 DNA sequence: TGTGCCAGCAGCAACCCTGGGAGGGGGCCGACAGATACGCAGTATTTT. Translated: CASSNPGRGPTDTQYF. Using reference TRBV7-9 and TRBJ2-3 for the parts outside the CDR3, the full variable domain is DTGVSQNPRHKITKRGQNVTFRCDPISEHNRLYWYRQTLGQGPEFLTYFQNEAQLEKSRLLSDRFSAERPKGSFSTLEIQRTEQGDSAMYLCASSNPGRGPTDTQYFGPGTRLTVL.

This chain connects TRBV29-1 to TRBJ2-3; TRBD2 is a possible D gene (5 bases). CDR3 length: 10 residues. CDR1 and CDR2 from the germline V gene are SQVTM and ANQGSEA. The V and J ends lost 6 bases and 4 bases respectively, with 5 bases between them. The CDR3 region has the DNA TGCAGCGTGCGGGCAGATACGCAGTATTTT. It translates to CSVRADTQYF.

The V and J genes are TRBV29-1 and TRBJ2-1, with 8 bases identical to TRBD1. The germline CDR1 and CDR2 sequences are SQVTM and ANQGSEA. V dropped 5 bases and J dropped 6; count of bases not matched to a gene: 6. The CDR3 is 13 residues long. CDR3 bases: TGCAGCGTTCTTGGGACAGGTCGCAATGAGCAGTTCTTC. Translated: CSVLGTGRNEQFF.

This clone appeared a single time. The chain is built from TRBV5-6 and TRBJ2-2; TRBD1 might be the D (6 bases). V lost 4 bases to trimming and J lost 4 bases, with 17 bases between them. This CDR3 contains 16 residues. The germline V gene has CDR1 SGHDT and CDR2 YYEEEE. The CDR3 sequence: CASSAWDTSGTGELFF. The CDR3 DNA is TGTGCCAGCAGCGCGTGGGACACATCGGGCACCGGGGAGCTGTTTTTT.

The chain is built from TRBV27 and TRBJ1-2; D gene ambiguous. V shed 0 bases and J shed 3 bases, with 8 bases lying between them. CDR1 is MNHEY and CDR2 is SMNVEV in the germline V gene (reference sequence). This CDR3 has 14 amino acids. Here the CDR3 reads CASSLSGEDYGYTF. The DNA of the CDR3 is TGTGCCAGCAGTTTATCAGGAGAGGACTATGGCTACACCTTC.

The V and J genes are TRBV7-9 and TRBJ2-6; the D is unclear. CDR3 length: 16 amino acids. Germline V gene sequence: CDR1 SEHNR, CDR2 FQNEAQ (reference sequence). V gave up 1 base and J gave up 0 bases, with 7 bases separating them. CDR3 nucleotides: TGTGCCAGCAGCTTAGGGGCTTACTCTGGGGCCAACGTCCTGACTTTC. Translated, it gives CASSLGAYSGANVLTF.

Remarks on this clone: The sample holds other DNA sequences that translate to the same CDR3. The gene calls are TRBV29-1 and TRBJ2-1; no reliable D call. The V end was cut by 4 bases, the J end by 3 bases, with 4 bases between. The CDR3 covers 11 residues. Germline V gene sequence: CDR1 SQVTM, CDR2 ANQGSEA. CDR3 DNA sequence: TGCAGCGTTGGAGACTACAATGAGCAGTTCTTC. It is translated as CSVGDYNEQFF.

The chain couples TRBV30 to TRBJ1-2; D is uncertain. The germline V and J ends were trimmed by 1 base and 4 bases, with 10 bases remaining between them. This CDR3 has 13 residues. CDR1 is GTSNPN, CDR2 SVGIG, per germline (reference sequence). The CDR3: CAWSESGRYGYTF. CDR3 in DNA: TGTGCCTGGAGTGAAAGCGGCCGCTATGGCTACACCTTC. Together with reference TRBV30 and TRBJ1-2, the CDR3 gives the full variable domain: SQTIHQWPATLVQPVGSPLSLECTVEGTSNPNLYWYRQAAGRGLQLLFYSVGIGQISSEVPQNLSASRPQDRQFILSSKKLLLSDSGFYLCAWSESGRYGYTFGSGTRLTVV.

CDR3 nucleotide sequence: TGTGCCAGCAGTGAGGGACAGAAACATACGAACACTGAAGCTTTCTTT. Amino acids: CASSEGQKHTNTEAFF. V and J are TRBV2 and TRBJ1-1; 7 bases fit TRBD1. CDR1 and CDR2 (germline): SNHLY, FYNNEI. After removal of 3 bases from V and 1 base from J, the junction contained 8 bases not matched to a gene. The CDR3 loop spans 16 amino acids.

V and J are TRBV7-2 and TRBJ2-3; 11 nucleotides line up with TRBD2. The CDR3 totals 17 residues. Germline trimming cut 2 bases from V and 6 bases from J; bases unmatched to any gene: 10. CDR1 is SGHTA, CDR2 FQGNSA, per germline. The CDR3 DNA sequence: TGTGCCAGCAGCTTATCGGTAGCGGGGGGGCCGGCGGATACGCAGTATTTT. Translation gives CASSLSVAGGPADTQYF. Variable domain in full (rest from reference TRBV7-2 and TRBJ2-3): GAGVSQSPSNKVTEKGKDVELRCDPISGHTALYWYRQSLGQGLEFLIYFQGNSAPDKSGLPSDRFSAERTGGSVSTLTIQRTQQEDSAVYLCASSLSVAGGPADTQYFGPGTRLTVL.

The chain employs TRBV29-1 and TRBJ2-1, with D unclear. V was shortened by 4 bases and J by 4 bases, with 14 bases between the two germline ends. This CDR3 has 14 residues. CDR1 and CDR2 from the germline V gene are SQVTM and ANQGSEA. The CDR3 sequence: CSVAPGTQYNEQFF. CDR3 nucleotides: TGCAGCGTTGCTCCAGGAACCCAGTACAATGAGCAGTTCTTC.

The V call is TRBV27, the J call TRBJ2-7; 9 nucleotides agree with TRBD1. CDR3 length equals 14 residues. V was clipped by 7 bases and J by 2 bases; unmatched bases: 6. Germline V CDR1 and CDR2: MNHEY, SMNVEV (reference sequence). This CDR3 reads CASNTGGATYEQYF. The CDR3 DNA sequence: TGTGCCAGCAATACAGGGGGCGCAACCTACGAGCAGTACTTC.

The chain links TRBV27 to TRBJ1-5; D not certain. The CDR3 is 14 residues long. Germline V gene lookup returns CDR1 MNHEY and CDR2 SMNVEV (reference sequence). V was pared by 5 bases and J by 3 bases, with 11 bases between. The CDR3 here is CASSPFGDNQPQHF. In DNA, the CDR3 is TGTGCCAGCAGTCCATTTGGGGACAATCAGCCCCAGCATTTT.

This clone was detected only a few times. The chain employs TRBV4-3 and TRBJ2-5, with 8 bases that match TRBD2. Germline assignment: CDR1 LGHNA and CDR2 YSLEER. Germline trimming cut 0 bases from V and 0 bases from J; bases unmatched to any gene: 12. CDR3 size: 19 residues. The CDR3 region is CASSQDISGGRSYQETQYF. The DNA of the CDR3 is TGCGCCAGCAGCCAAGATATCAGCGGGGGAAGATCGTACCAAGAGACCCAGTACTTC.

The chain combines TRBV1 with TRBJ2-7; the D call in the table, TRBD2, was not verified against the DNA. TRBV1 is an annotated pseudogene. CDR3 length equals 14 residues. This CDR3 is CTSSRTSGGYEQYF. The CDR3 coding sequence is TGCACCAGCAGCCGGACTAGCGGGGGCTACGAGCAGTACTTC.

The chain is built from TRBV6-5 and TRBJ1-2; unclear D gene. Germline V gene lookup returns CDR1 MNHEY and CDR2 SVGAGI. The ends were cut back, 6 bases at V and 2 bases at J, with 10 bases in the middle. This CDR3 comprises 13 residues. CDR3 sequence: CASSLSLNYGYTF. The CDR3 DNA is TGTGCCAGCAGCCTCAGCTTAAACTATGGCTACACCTTC.

The chain links TRBV29-1 to TRBJ2-1, with D perhaps matching TRBD2 (6 bases). The germline V and J ends were trimmed by 2 bases and 11 bases, with 7 bases remaining between them. Germline V gives CDR1 SQVTM, CDR2 ANQGSEA. This CDR3 is built from 10 residues. The CDR3 DNA reads TGCAGCGTTGAACGGGAGAAGCAGTTCTTC. Translated: CSVEREKQFF.

This chain connects TRBV14 to TRBJ2-1; tentatively, D is TRBD1 or TRBD2 (5 bases each). There are 15 residues in the CDR3. Trimming removed 0 bases from V and 8 bases from J, with 14 bases in between. Germline CDR1 SGHDN, CDR2 FVKESK. The CDR3 loop is CASSQEGDWHDEQFF. In DNA form, the CDR3 reads TGTGCCAGCAGCCAAGAGGGGGATTGGCACGATGAGCAGTTCTTC.